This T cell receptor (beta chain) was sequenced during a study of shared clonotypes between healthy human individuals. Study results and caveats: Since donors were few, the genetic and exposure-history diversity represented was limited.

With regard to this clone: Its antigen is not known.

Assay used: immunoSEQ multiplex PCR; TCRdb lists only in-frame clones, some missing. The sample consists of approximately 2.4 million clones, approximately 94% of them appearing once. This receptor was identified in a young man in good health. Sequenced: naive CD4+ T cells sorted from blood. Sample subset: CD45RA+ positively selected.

CDR3 nucleotides: TGTGCCAGCAGAGTACCGGGACTAGCGACAGATACGCAGTATTTT. It specifies CASRVPGLATDTQYF. This chain connects TRBV11-2 to TRBJ2-3, with TRBD2 matching 10 bases. CDR1 and CDR2 from the germline V gene are SGHAT and FQNNGV. This CDR3 comprises 15 residues. V lost 6 bases, J lost 3 bases, and 6 bases stayed unmatched.